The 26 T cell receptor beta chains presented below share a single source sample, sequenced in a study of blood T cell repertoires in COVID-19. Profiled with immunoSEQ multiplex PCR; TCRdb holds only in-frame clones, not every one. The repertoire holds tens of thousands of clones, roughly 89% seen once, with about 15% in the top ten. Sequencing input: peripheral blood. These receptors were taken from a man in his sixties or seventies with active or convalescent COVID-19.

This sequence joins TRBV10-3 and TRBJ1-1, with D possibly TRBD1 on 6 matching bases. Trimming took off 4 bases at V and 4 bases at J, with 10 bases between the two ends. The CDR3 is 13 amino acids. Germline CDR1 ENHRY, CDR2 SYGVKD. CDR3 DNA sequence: TGTGCCATCAGTGGCACAGGGATCACTGAAGCTTTCTTT. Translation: CAISGTGITEAFF.

Here the CDR3 DNA reads TGTGCCAGCAGCCATGGCGAGCGGGAAAACATTCAGTACTTC. This translates into CASSHGERENIQYF. V is TRBV4-2 and J is TRBJ2-4; D might be TRBD2 (6 bases). The CDR3 runs to 14 residues. Trimming shortened V by 3 bases and J by 5 bases, and 11 bases separated the two germline ends. Germline V gene data show CDR1 as LGHNA and CDR2 as YNFKEQ.

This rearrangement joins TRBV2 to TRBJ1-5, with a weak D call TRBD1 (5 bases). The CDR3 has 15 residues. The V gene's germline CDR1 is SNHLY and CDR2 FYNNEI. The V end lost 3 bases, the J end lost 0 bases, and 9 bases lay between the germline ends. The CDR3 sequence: CASSEQGDSNQPQHF. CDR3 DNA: TGTGCCAGCAGTGAGCAAGGGGATAGCAATCAGCCCCAGCATTTT.

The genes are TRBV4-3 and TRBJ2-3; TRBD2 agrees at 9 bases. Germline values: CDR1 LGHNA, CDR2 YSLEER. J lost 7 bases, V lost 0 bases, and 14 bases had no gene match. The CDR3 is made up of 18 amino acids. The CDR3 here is CASSQEIASGTAQNTQYF. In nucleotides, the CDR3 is TGCGCCAGCAGCCAAGAGATCGCTAGCGGGACCGCACAAAATACGCAGTATTTT.

CDR3 amino acids: CASRLTGGGRNEKLFF. In DNA, the CDR3 is TGTGCCAGCAGACTCACAGGGGGAGGTAGAAATGAAAAACTGTTTTTT. The chain employs TRBV27 and TRBJ1-4, with TRBD1 matching 8 bases. Germline CDR1 reads MNHEY; CDR2 reads SMNVEV (reference sequence). CDR3 length equals 16 residues. V shed 6 bases and J 5 bases; nucleotides not matched to a gene: 11.

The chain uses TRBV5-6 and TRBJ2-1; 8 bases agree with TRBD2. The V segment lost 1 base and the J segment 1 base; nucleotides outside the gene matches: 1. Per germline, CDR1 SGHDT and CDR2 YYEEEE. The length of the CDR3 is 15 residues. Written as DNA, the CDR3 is TGTGCCAGCAGCTTGAGCGGGAGTTCCTACAATGAGCAGTTCTTC. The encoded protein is CASSLSGSSYNEQFF.

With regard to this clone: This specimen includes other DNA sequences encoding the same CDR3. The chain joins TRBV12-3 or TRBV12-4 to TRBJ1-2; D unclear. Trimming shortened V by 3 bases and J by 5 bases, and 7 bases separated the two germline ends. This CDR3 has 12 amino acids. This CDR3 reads CASSFSDYGYTF. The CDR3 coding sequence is TGTGCCAGCAGTTTTAGTGATTATGGCTACACCTTC.

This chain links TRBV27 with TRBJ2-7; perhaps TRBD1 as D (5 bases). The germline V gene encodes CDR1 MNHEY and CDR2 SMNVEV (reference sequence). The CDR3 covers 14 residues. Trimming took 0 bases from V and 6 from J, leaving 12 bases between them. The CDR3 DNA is TGTGCCAGCAGTTTATCGGGGCAGAAGAGCGAGCAGTACTTC. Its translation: CASSLSGQKSEQYF.

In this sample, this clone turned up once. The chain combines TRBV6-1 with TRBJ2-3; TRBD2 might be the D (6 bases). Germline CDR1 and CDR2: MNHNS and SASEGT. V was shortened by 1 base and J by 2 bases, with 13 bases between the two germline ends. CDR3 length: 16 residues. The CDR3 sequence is CASSEGRGRPTDTQYF. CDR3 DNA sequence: TGTGCCAGCAGTGAAGGGAGGGGCCGCCCCACAGATACGCAGTATTTT.

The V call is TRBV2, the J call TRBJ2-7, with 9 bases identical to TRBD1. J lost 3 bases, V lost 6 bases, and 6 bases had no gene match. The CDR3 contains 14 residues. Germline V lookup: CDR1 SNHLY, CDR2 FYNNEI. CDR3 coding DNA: TGTGCCAGCAGGCCCGGGACAGGGCTCTACGAGCAGTACTTC. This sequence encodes CASRPGTGLYEQYF.

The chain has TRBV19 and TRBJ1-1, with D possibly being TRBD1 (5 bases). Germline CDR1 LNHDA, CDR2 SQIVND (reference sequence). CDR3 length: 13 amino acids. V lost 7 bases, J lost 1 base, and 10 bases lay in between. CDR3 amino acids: CASTQGWNTEAFF. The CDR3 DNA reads TGTGCCAGTACTCAGGGCTGGAACACTGAAGCTTTCTTT. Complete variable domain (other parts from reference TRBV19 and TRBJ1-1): DGGITQSPKYLFRKEGQNVTLSCEQNLNHDAMYWYRQDPGQGLRLIYYSQIVNDFQKGDIAEGYSVSREKKESFPLTVTSAQKNPTAFYLCASTQGWNTEAFFGQGTRLTVV.

Written as DNA, the CDR3 is TGTGCCAGCAGCCTCCCGGGGACCTACGAGCAGTACTTC. Translating it yields CASSLPGTYEQYF. This chain links TRBV7-9 with TRBJ2-7; tentative D call: TRBD2 (5 bases). Germline CDR1 reads SEHNR; CDR2 reads FQNEAQ (reference sequence). The CDR3 covers 13 residues. Trimming shortened V by 5 bases and J by 2 bases, and 10 bases separated the two germline ends.

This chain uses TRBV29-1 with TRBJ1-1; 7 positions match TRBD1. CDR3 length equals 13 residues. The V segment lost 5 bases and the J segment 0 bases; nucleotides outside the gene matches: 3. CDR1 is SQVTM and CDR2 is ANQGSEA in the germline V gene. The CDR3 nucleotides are TGCAGCGTTAACAGGGGCATGAACACTGAAGCTTTCTTT. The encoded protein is CSVNRGMNTEAFF.

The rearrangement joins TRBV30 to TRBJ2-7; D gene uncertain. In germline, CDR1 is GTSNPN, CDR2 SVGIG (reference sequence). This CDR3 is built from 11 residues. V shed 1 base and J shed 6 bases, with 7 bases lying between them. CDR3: CAWSGQLEQYF. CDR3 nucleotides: TGTGCCTGGAGTGGACAACTCGAGCAGTACTTC. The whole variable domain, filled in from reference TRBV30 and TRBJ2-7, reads SQTIHQWPATLVQPVGSPLSLECTVEGTSNPNLYWYRQAAGRGLQLLFYSVGIGQISSEVPQNLSASRPQDRQFILSSKKLLLSDSGFYLCAWSGQLEQYFGPGTRLTVT.

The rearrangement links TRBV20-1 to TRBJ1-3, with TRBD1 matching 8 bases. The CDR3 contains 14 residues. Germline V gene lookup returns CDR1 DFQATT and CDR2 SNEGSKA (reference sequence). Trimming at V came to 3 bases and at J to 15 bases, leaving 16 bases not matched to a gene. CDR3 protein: CSASGQGNQFTPYF. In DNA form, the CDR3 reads TGCAGTGCTAGTGGACAGGGTAATCAGTTCACCCCATATTTT.

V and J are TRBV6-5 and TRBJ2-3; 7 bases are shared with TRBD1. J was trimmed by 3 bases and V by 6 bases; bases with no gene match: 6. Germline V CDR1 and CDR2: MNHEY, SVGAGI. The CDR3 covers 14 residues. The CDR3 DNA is TGTGCCAGCAGACCCAGGGGGTTGACAGATACGCAGTATTTT. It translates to CASRPRGLTDTQYF.

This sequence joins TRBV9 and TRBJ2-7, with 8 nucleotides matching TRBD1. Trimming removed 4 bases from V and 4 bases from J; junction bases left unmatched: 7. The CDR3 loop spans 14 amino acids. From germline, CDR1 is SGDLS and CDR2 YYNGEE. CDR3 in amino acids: CASSPRGQVYEQYF. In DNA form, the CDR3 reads TGTGCCAGCAGCCCCCGGGGACAGGTTTACGAGCAGTACTTC.

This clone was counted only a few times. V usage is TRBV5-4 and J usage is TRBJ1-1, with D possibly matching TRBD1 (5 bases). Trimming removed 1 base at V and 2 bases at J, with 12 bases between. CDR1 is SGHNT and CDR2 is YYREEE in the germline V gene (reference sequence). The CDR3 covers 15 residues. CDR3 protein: CASSLSRGVNTEAFF. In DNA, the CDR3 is TGTGCCAGCAGCTTGTCACGGGGGGTAAACACTGAAGCTTTCTTT.

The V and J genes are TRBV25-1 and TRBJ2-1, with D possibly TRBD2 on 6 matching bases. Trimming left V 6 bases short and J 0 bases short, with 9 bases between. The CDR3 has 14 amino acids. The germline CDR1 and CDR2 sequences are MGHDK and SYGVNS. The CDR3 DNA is TGTGCCAGCAGGTCGCGGGGCTCCTACAATGAGCAGTTCTTC. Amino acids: CASRSRGSYNEQFF.

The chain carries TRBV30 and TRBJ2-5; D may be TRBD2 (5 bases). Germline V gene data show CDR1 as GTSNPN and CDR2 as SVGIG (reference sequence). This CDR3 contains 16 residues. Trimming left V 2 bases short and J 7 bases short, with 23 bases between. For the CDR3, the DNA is TGTGCCTGGAGTCGCCTGGGGATCGAGGGCTTGGGGACCCAGTACTTC. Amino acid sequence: CAWSRLGIEGLGTQYF.

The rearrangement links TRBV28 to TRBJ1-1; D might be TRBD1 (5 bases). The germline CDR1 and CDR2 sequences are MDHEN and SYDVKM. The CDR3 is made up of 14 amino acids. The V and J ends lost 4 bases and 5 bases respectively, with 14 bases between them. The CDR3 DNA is TGTGCCAGCAGTTCTCATCAGGGTTTTACTGAAGCTTTCTTT. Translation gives CASSSHQGFTEAFF.

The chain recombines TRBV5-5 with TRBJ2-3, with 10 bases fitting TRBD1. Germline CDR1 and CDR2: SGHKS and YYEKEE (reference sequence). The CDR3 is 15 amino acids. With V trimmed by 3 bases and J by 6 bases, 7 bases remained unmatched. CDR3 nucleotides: TGTGCCAGCAGCTGGGACAGGGGTAGTTGGGATACGCAGTATTTT. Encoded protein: CASSWDRGSWDTQYF.

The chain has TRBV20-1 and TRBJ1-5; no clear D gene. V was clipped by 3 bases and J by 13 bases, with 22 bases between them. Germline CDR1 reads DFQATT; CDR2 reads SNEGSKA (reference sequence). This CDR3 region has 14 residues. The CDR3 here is CSASFQPRGGLQHF. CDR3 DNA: TGCAGTGCTAGTTTTCAGCCTCGGGGAGGATTGCAGCATTTT.

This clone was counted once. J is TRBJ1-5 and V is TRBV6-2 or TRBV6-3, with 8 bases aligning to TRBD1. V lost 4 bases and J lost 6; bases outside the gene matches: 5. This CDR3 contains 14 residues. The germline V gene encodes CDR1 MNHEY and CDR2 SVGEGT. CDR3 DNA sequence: TGTGCCAGCAGTTTTCAGGGGGCGCGTCAGCCCCAGCATTTT. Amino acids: CASSFQGARQPQHF.

The CDR3 reads CASSGTGSDTIYF. As DNA, the CDR3 is TGTGCCAGCAGCGGGACAGGGTCGGACACCATATATTTT. The chain carries TRBV2 and TRBJ1-3, with 9 positions matching TRBD1. Per germline, CDR1 SNHLY and CDR2 FYNNEI. The length of the CDR3 is 13 residues. J gave up 8 bases and V 6 bases, and 5 bases lay outside the gene matches.

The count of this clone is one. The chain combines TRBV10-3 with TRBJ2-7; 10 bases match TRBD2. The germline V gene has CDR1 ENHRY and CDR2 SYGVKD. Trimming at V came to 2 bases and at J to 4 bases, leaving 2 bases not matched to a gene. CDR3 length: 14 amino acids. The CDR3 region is CAISELAGDYEQYF. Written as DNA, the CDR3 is TGTGCCATCAGTGAGCTAGCGGGAGATTACGAGCAGTACTTC.